The 23 T cell receptor beta chains presented below share a single source sample, sequenced in a study of T cell responses to AZD1222 COVID-19 vaccine listed by TCRdb under 2021. What this sample's time point label stands for: baseline before first vaccination. Library construction relied on the immunoSEQ multiplex PCR assay. In its TCRdb copy, this immuneACCESS table keeps in-frame sequences only and misses some clones. Where compared with another copy, unresolved V genes explain less than half of these, and the others have no known cause. This sample gives about 110,000 clones in total; 82% of them show up just once. Less than 6% of the sample goes to the ten largest clones. The starting material was peripheral blood, obtained on day 0 of AZD1222 vaccination. These receptors originate from an adult in good health.

This chain uses TRBV9 with TRBJ2-1; D uncertain. V lost 0 bases to trimming and J lost 9 bases, with 7 bases between them. CDR1 is SGDLS and CDR2 is YYNGEE in the germline V gene. CDR3 length equals 12 residues. The CDR3 region is CASSVEPAEQFF. The DNA of the CDR3 is TGTGCCAGCAGCGTAGAACCGGCTGAGCAGTTCTTC.

A few counts support this clone. V usage is TRBV10-2 and J usage is TRBJ1-1; D unresolved. The CDR3 covers 12 residues. The germline V gene encodes CDR1 WSHSY and CDR2 SAAADI. V lost 6 bases to trimming and J lost 9 bases, with 14 bases between them. The CDR3 spells CASSVTDAKAFF. CDR3 DNA: TGCGCCAGCAGCGTGACGGACGCCAAAGCTTTCTTT.

This rearrangement joins TRBV5-5 to TRBJ2-7; D not resolved. Trimming stripped 0 bases from V and 1 base from J, with 8 bases between. Germline CDR1 reads SGHKS; CDR2 reads YYEKEE (reference sequence). CDR3 size: 14 residues. This CDR3 is CASSLVAGSYEQYF. DNA of the CDR3: TGTGCCAGCAGCTTGGTGGCAGGATCCTACGAGCAGTACTTC.

The rearrangement uses TRBV9 and TRBJ1-1; D is unclear. The CDR3 spans 14 residues. Trimming pared 0 bases from V and 4 bases from J, leaving 10 bases between. Germline V CDR1 and CDR2: SGDLS, YYNGEE. The CDR3 DNA reads as TGTGCCAGCAGCGTAGTTGAGTTCGGCACTGAAGCTTTCTTT. It encodes CASSVVEFGTEAFF.

This chain links TRBV7-8 with TRBJ2-7, with D uncertain. V lost 1 base, J lost 5 bases, and 6 bases lay in between. The CDR3 is 12 amino acids. CDR1 is SGHVS and CDR2 is FQNEAQ in the germline V gene. In DNA, the CDR3 is TGTGCCAGCAGCTTAGGTAGGAACGAGCAGTACTTC. This codes for CASSLGRNEQYF. The complete variable domain, with remaining parts taken from reference TRBV7-8 and TRBJ2-7, reads GAGVSQSPRYKVAKRGQDVALRCDPISGHVSLFWYQQALGQGPEFLTYFQNEAQLDKSGLPSDRFFAERPEGSVSTLKIQRTQQEDSAVYLCASSLGRNEQYFGPGTRLTVT.

The J gene is TRBJ2-5, the V gene TRBV7-2; 8 bases line up with TRBD1. This CDR3 has 17 residues. Germline trimming cut 5 bases from V and 1 base from J; bases unmatched to any gene: 12. The germline gives CDR1 SGHTA, CDR2 FQGNSA. CDR3 in amino acids: CASSLYAATGGQETQYF. CDR3 bases: TGTGCCAGCAGCCTTTATGCCGCAACAGGGGGCCAAGAGACCCAGTACTTC.

V and J are TRBV20-1 and TRBJ1-4; D remains ambiguous. This CDR3 is 14 amino acids long. The germline V and J ends were trimmed by 3 bases and 7 bases, with 15 bases remaining between them. Germline CDR1 is DFQATT and CDR2 is SNEGSKA (reference sequence). In nucleotides, the CDR3 is TGCAGTGCTAGTAGGGCAGGAGTATCTGAAAAACTGTTTTTT. Translation: CSASRAGVSEKLFF.

The chain joins TRBV5-1 to TRBJ2-4; no definite D call. CDR1 SGHRS and CDR2 YFSETQ come from the germline V gene. V was cut by 5 bases and J by 5 bases, with 8 bases left in between. The CDR3 loop spans 12 amino acids. DNA for the CDR3: TGCGCCAGCAGTGAAGACGAAAACATTCAGTACTTC. Translating it yields CASSEDENIQYF. The full variable domain, completed using reference TRBV5-1 and TRBJ2-4, is KAGVTQTPRYLIKTRGQQVTLSCSPISGHRSVSWYQQTPGQGLQFLFEYFSETQRNKGNFPGRFSGRQFSNSRSEMNVSTLELGDSALYLCASSEDENIQYFGAGTRLSVL.

This clone was seen a few times. The rearrangement joins TRBV9 to TRBJ2-3, with D unclear. This CDR3 is 14 amino acids long. Trimming shortened V by 0 bases and J by 3 bases, and 8 bases separated the two germline ends. CDR1 is SGDLS, CDR2 YYNGEE, per germline. CDR3 sequence: CASSVETSTDTQYF. Here the CDR3 DNA reads TGTGCCAGCAGCGTAGAGACCTCGACAGATACGCAGTATTTT.

V usage is TRBV18 and J usage is TRBJ2-3; 8 bases are a match to TRBD2. The CDR3 is made up of 16 amino acids. Per the germline V gene, CDR1 is KGHSH and CDR2 is LQKENI. J lost 1 base, V lost 3 bases, and 6 bases had no gene match. The CDR3 DNA sequence: TGTGCCAGCTCACCGGTAGCGGGGCCTGGCACAGATACGCAGTATTTT. As protein: CASSPVAGPGTDTQYF.

The V gene is TRBV5-6, the J gene TRBJ1-1; D remains ambiguous. Germline CDR1 and CDR2: SGHDT and YYEEEE. Trimming pared 4 bases from V and 1 base from J, leaving 14 bases between. The length of the CDR3 is 15 residues. The DNA of the CDR3 is TGTGCCAGCAGCATAACCCGGGTTACGAACACTGAAGCTTTCTTT. Translated: CASSITRVTNTEAFF.

This chain joins TRBV7-6 and TRBJ1-6; D is undetermined. V was clipped by 1 base and J by 6 bases, with 13 bases between them. CDR1 SGHVS and CDR2 FNYEAQ come from the germline V gene. The CDR3 extends over 16 amino acids. The CDR3 DNA is TGTGCCAGCAGCTTAGGACCGGGAATGAGTAATTCACCCCTCCACTTT. Translation gives CASSLGPGMSNSPLHF. Full variable domain (rest looked up from reference TRBV7-6 and TRBJ1-6): GAGVSQSPRYKVTKRGQDVALRCDPISGHVSLYWYRQALGQGPEFLTYFNYEAQQDKSGLPNDRFSAERPEGSISTLTIQRTEQRDSAMYRCASSLGPGMSNSPLHFGNGTRLTVT.

The chain recombines TRBV6-4 with TRBJ2-4; TRBD2 might be the D (6 bases). The germline gives CDR1 MRHNA, CDR2 SNTAGT. This CDR3 is 14 amino acids long. V was trimmed by 3 bases and J by 5 bases, leaving 11 bases between them. CDR3 in amino acids: CASSERGYENIQYF. DNA of the CDR3: TGTGCCAGCAGTGAGCGGGGTTACGAAAACATTCAGTACTTC.

This chain joins TRBV18 and TRBJ2-3; possible D gene TRBD1, 5 bases. This CDR3 comprises 14 residues. Trimming took off 4 bases at V and 0 bases at J, with 8 bases between the two ends. Germline V lookup: CDR1 KGHSH, CDR2 LQKENI. CDR3 DNA: TGTGCCAGCTCACTGACAGCTAGCACAGATACGCAGTATTTT. Its translation: CASSLTASTDTQYF.

The chain employs TRBV6-2 or TRBV6-3 and TRBJ1-1; D not certain. The CDR3 runs to 17 residues. V lost 5 bases to trimming and J lost 0 bases, with 19 bases between them. CDR1 and CDR2 (germline): MNHEY, SVGEGT. CDR3 loop: CASSDLWVLGMNTEAFF. CDR3 nucleotide sequence: TGTGCCAGCAGTGATTTATGGGTCCTAGGCATGAACACTGAAGCTTTCTTT.

This clone was detected a few times. CDR3 in amino acids: CASSQDPRYNEQFF. DNA for the CDR3: TGCGCCAGCAGCCAAGATCCCAGATACAATGAGCAGTTCTTC. The chain has TRBV4-3 and TRBJ2-1; D gene ambiguous. V was pared by 0 bases and J by 4 bases, with 7 bases between. This CDR3 is built from 14 residues. Germline lookup yields CDR1 LGHNA and CDR2 YSLEER.

The V and J genes are TRBV4-2 and TRBJ2-7, with 14 bases fitting TRBD2. With 3 bases clipped from V and 2 bases from J, the junction kept 6 bases outside the gene matches. The CDR3 has 17 residues. CDR1 and CDR2 (germline): LGHNA, YNFKEQ. The CDR3 sequence is CASSQVKGLAGAYEQYF. The CDR3 DNA sequence: TGTGCCAGCAGCCAGGTAAAGGGACTAGCGGGGGCCTACGAGCAGTACTTC.

The CDR3 DNA is TGTGCCAGCAGCCGCCCGGGGTCGATAGCTAACTATGGCTACACCTTC. Its protein is CASSRPGSIANYGYTF. V is TRBV7-2 and J is TRBJ1-2, with D unresolved. Trimming cost V 5 bases and J 0 bases, with 16 bases left between them. Germline CDR1 is SGHTA and CDR2 is FQGNSA. CDR3 length: 16 residues.

The genes are TRBV2 and TRBJ1-2; D not resolved. The CDR3 extends over 12 amino acids. The germline CDR1 and CDR2 sequences are SNHLY and FYNNEI. V lost 8 bases to trimming and J lost 4 bases, with 11 bases between them. This CDR3 is CASPSGFYGYTF. As DNA, the CDR3 is TGTGCCAGCCCGAGTGGGTTCTATGGCTACACCTTC.

This chain links TRBV5-1 with TRBJ1-2; D perhaps matches TRBD1 (5 bases). From germline, CDR1 is SGHRS and CDR2 YFSETQ. Trimming removed 3 bases at V and 0 bases at J, with 12 bases between. There are 15 residues in the CDR3. CDR3 sequence: CASSSQEGTNYGYTF. DNA for the CDR3: TGCGCCAGCAGCTCACAGGAGGGGACTAACTATGGCTACACCTTC. Using reference TRBV5-1 and TRBJ1-2 for the parts outside the CDR3, the full variable domain is KAGVTQTPRYLIKTRGQQVTLSCSPISGHRSVSWYQQTPGQGLQFLFEYFSETQRNKGNFPGRFSGRQFSNSRSEMNVSTLELGDSALYLCASSSQEGTNYGYTFGSGTRLTVV.

This sequence joins TRBV18 and TRBJ1-1; D uncertain. V gave up 0 bases and J gave up 3 bases, with 8 bases separating them. Germline assignment: CDR1 KGHSH and CDR2 LQKENI. The CDR3 is 14 residues long. This CDR3 is CASSPPAGDTEAFF. In DNA, the CDR3 is TGTGCCAGCTCACCACCGGCCGGGGACACTGAAGCTTTCTTT. The full variable domain, rest sourced from reference TRBV18 and TRBJ1-1, is NAGVMQNPRHLVRRRGQEARLRCSPMKGHSHVYWYRQLPEEGLKFMVYLQKENIIDESGMPKERFSAEFPKEGPSILRIQQVVRGDSAAYFCASSPPAGDTEAFFGQGTRLTVV.

This rearrangement joins TRBV5-1 to TRBJ2-5; the D is unclear. There are 11 residues in the CDR3. Germline V gene data show CDR1 as SGHRS and CDR2 as YFSETQ. Deletions cut 2 bases from V and 1 base from J, with 0 bases between. The DNA for the CDR3 is TGCGCCAGCAGCTTCCAAGAGACCCAGTACTTC. It specifies CASSFQETQYF.

This chain's CDR3 is CASSEVGGYNQPQHF. Written as DNA, the CDR3 is TGTGCCAGCAGTGAAGTCGGGGGCTACAATCAGCCCCAGCATTTT. The V and J genes are TRBV6-1 and TRBJ1-5; TRBD1 might be the D (6 bases). Trimming cost V 1 base and J 3 bases, with 10 bases left between them. Germline CDR1 and CDR2: MNHNS and SASEGT. This CDR3 has 15 amino acids.